Shown below are 17 T cell receptor beta chains from a single sample sequenced in a study of blood T cell repertoires in COVID-19. The assay was immunoSEQ multiplex PCR, and TCRdb's table has in-frame clones only and misses some. The sample includes under 250,000 clones, about four fifths of them seen just once. Sequenced sample: peripheral blood. These receptors were collected from a woman under 30 with acute or convalescent COVID-19.

This clone was counted once. The chain combines TRBV28 with TRBJ1-6; the D gene is possibly TRBD1 (5 bases). Per germline, CDR1 MDHEN and CDR2 SYDVKM. CDR3 length: 17 amino acids. V was trimmed by 4 bases and J by 9 bases, leaving 22 bases between them. The CDR3 nucleotides are TGTGCCAGCAGTTCCCCAGGTTTCGGGGGAAGTGGTTCACCCCTCCACTTT. Protein sequence: CASSSPGFGGSGSPLHF.

V is TRBV14 and J is TRBJ2-5, with a weak D call TRBD1 (6 bases). Germline V gene data show CDR1 as SGHDN and CDR2 as FVKESK. V gave up 4 bases and J gave up 3 bases, with 9 bases separating them. The CDR3 sequence is 13 residues long. In DNA, the CDR3 is TGTGCCAGCAGCCGACAGGAAAAAGAGACCCAGTACTTC. Translating it yields CASSRQEKETQYF.

This clone was seen a few times. The V and J genes are TRBV7-9 and TRBJ2-1; 9 bases map to TRBD1. V shed 5 bases, J shed 4 bases, and the junction held 6 bases outside the gene matches. This CDR3 has 15 amino acids. The germline CDR1 and CDR2 sequences are SEHNR and FQNEAQ (reference sequence). CDR3 nucleotides: TGTGCCAGCAGCGCACGGACAGGGGCGTACAATGAGCAGTTCTTC. It encodes CASSARTGAYNEQFF.

The V gene is TRBV14, the J gene TRBJ2-2; 9 bases fit TRBD1. Trimming cost V 5 bases and J 2 bases; bases outside gene matches: 3. The CDR3 loop spans 15 amino acids. CDR1 is SGHDN, CDR2 FVKESK, per germline. The CDR3 nucleotides are TGTGCCAGCAGCGGGACAGGGAAAAACACCGGGGAGCTGTTTTTT. Translation: CASSGTGKNTGELFF.

The genes are TRBV11-2 and TRBJ2-1, with 8 bases identical to TRBD1. The V segment lost 2 bases and the J segment 10 bases; nucleotides outside the gene matches: 13. The CDR3 has 16 residues. Germline V gene data show CDR1 as SGHAT and CDR2 as FQNNGV. In DNA form, the CDR3 reads TGTGCCAGCAGCTTACTCCGGAGACAGGGGCCATGGGAGCAGTTCTTC. It codes for CASSLLRRQGPWEQFF.

This clone was seen more than once but under ten times. The chain is built from TRBV6-2 or TRBV6-3 and TRBJ2-7, with D possibly matching TRBD2 (6 bases). The CDR3 contains 14 residues. Trimming stripped 5 bases from V and 2 bases from J, with 13 bases between. In germline, CDR1 is MNHEY, CDR2 SVGEGT. The CDR3 DNA reads TGTGCCAGCAGTGGAGGGGACCGACCCTACGAGCAGTACTTC. This gives the protein CASSGGDRPYEQYF.

The rearrangement links TRBV28 to TRBJ2-1, with 7 bases that match TRBD1. The CDR3 spans 15 residues. CDR1 MDHEN and CDR2 SYDVKM come from the germline V gene. The ends lost 7 bases at V and 2 bases at J; junction bases unmatched: 8. CDR3 nucleotides: TGTGCCAGCAACCTCCGGGACAGAACCTACAATGAGCAGTTCTTC. Encoded protein: CASNLRDRTYNEQFF.

This chain joins TRBV6-1 and TRBJ1-2; D is ambiguous. The CDR3 covers 13 residues. Trimming pared 3 bases from V and 4 bases from J, leaving 9 bases between. CDR1 is MNHNS and CDR2 is SASEGT in the germline V gene. CDR3 bases: TGTGCCAGCAGTGAGGACTTCGCCTATGGCTACACCTTC. Translated, it gives CASSEDFAYGYTF.

The J gene is TRBJ1-1, the V gene TRBV12-3 or TRBV12-4, with 12 bases matching TRBD1. CDR3 length: 12 amino acids. The J segment lost 8 bases and the V segment lost 11 bases, leaving 6 bases of the junction unmatched. The CDR3 coding sequence is TGTGCCTCATTCGGGACAGGGGGCGAAGCTTTCTTT. It translates to CASFGTGGEAFF.

The chain is built from TRBV14 and TRBJ2-1; perhaps TRBD2 as D (5 bases). Per germline, CDR1 SGHDN and CDR2 FVKESK. Trimming pared 0 bases from V and 0 bases from J, leaving 18 bases between. The CDR3 runs 19 residues. The CDR3 here is CASSQDTWERTSSYNEQFF. The CDR3 coding sequence is TGTGCCAGCAGCCAAGATACATGGGAGCGGACGAGCTCCTACAATGAGCAGTTCTTC.

The gene calls are TRBV5-1 and TRBJ2-5; D gene uncertain. Germline assignment: CDR1 SGHRS and CDR2 YFSETQ. The CDR3 is 15 residues long. V dropped 0 bases and J dropped 5 bases, with 14 bases sitting between them. CDR3 residues: CASSLAGKAEETQYF. Written as DNA, the CDR3 is TGCGCCAGCAGCTTGGCTGGTAAGGCGGAGGAGACCCAGTACTTC. Based on the CDR3 plus reference TRBV5-1 and TRBJ2-5, the full variable domain is KAGVTQTPRYLIKTRGQQVTLSCSPISGHRSVSWYQQTPGQGLQFLFEYFSETQRNKGNFPGRFSGRQFSNSRSEMNVSTLELGDSALYLCASSLAGKAEETQYFGPGTRLLVL.

The CDR3 reads CASSATSGTDTQYF. Written as DNA, the CDR3 is TGTGCCAGCTCAGCGACTAGCGGCACAGATACGCAGTATTTT. The rearrangement uses TRBV18 and TRBJ2-3, with TRBD2 identical over 8 bases. Germline assignment: CDR1 KGHSH and CDR2 LQKENI. V trimming: 5 bases; J trimming: 1 base; junction bases outside the gene matches: 2. The CDR3 extends over 14 amino acids.

V is TRBV28 and J is TRBJ1-2; no clear D. Per the germline V gene, CDR1 is MDHEN and CDR2 is SYDVKM. The germline V and J ends were trimmed by 1 base and 4 bases, with 7 bases remaining between them. The CDR3 runs to 13 residues. The CDR3 loop is CASSLSGAYGYTF. The DNA for the CDR3 is TGTGCCAGCAGTTTATCTGGAGCCTATGGCTACACCTTC.

This clone was seen only once. The V gene is TRBV5-6, the J gene TRBJ2-7; possible D gene TRBD2, 5 bases. CDR1 SGHDT and CDR2 YYEEEE come from the germline V gene. The CDR3 sequence is 16 residues long. Trimming took off 0 bases at V and 1 base at J, with 14 bases between the two ends. CDR3 amino acids: CASSLAELDLSYEQYF. CDR3 in DNA: TGTGCCAGCAGCTTGGCCGAACTAGATTTATCCTACGAGCAGTACTTC.

The chain links TRBV3-1 (or the pseudogene TRBV3-2) to TRBJ1-4; 9 bases match TRBD1. This CDR3 has 14 amino acids. The ends lost 4 bases at V and 5 bases at J; junction bases unmatched: 2. Germline V lookup: CDR1 LGHDT, CDR2 YNNKEL (reference sequence). This CDR3 is CASSPGQGNEKLFF. The CDR3 DNA is TGTGCCAGCAGCCCCGGACAGGGGAATGAAAAACTGTTTTTT.

The chain employs TRBV7-2 and TRBJ2-6, with D possibly TRBD1 on 6 matching bases. The CDR3 consists of 15 residues. Germline CDR1 reads SGHTA; CDR2 reads FQGNSA. Trimming left V 4 bases short and J 0 bases short, with 7 bases between. In DNA, the CDR3 is TGTGCCAGCAGCTGGGGGCGCTCTGGGGCCAACGTCCTGACTTTC. It specifies CASSWGRSGANVLTF. The whole variable domain, remainder taken from reference TRBV7-2 and TRBJ2-6, is GAGVSQSPSNKVTEKGKDVELRCDPISGHTALYWYRQSLGQGLEFLIYFQGNSAPDKSGLPSDRFSAERTGGSVSTLTIQRTQQEDSAVYLCASSWGRSGANVLTFGAGSRLTVL.

The chain employs TRBV10-3 and TRBJ1-1; D gene unclear. The CDR3 is 13 amino acids. Per the germline V gene, CDR1 is ENHRY and CDR2 is SYGVKD. V lost 7 bases and J 5 bases, leaving 14 bases between the germline ends. CDR3 sequence: CAIKAEVRTEAFF. CDR3 nucleotide sequence: TGTGCCATCAAGGCGGAAGTTCGGACTGAAGCTTTCTTT.